The table lists the clone carrying this T cell receptor (beta chain) with a few counts. Its matching antigen is unknown. The sample comes from a study of cytomegalovirus exposure and HLA in healthy donors. Profiled with immunoSEQ multiplex PCR; TCRdb holds only in-frame clones, not every one. The sample has about 160,000 clones, approximately 84% seen once. Study-wide results and limits: A list of approximately 160 TCR beta chains associated with cytomegalovirus was given.

Sequenced sample: PBMCs. The sequence was obtained from a man aged 30 to 39 in good health and CMV-seropositive.

The CDR3 here is CASSQGLGTEAFF. CDR3 bases: TGTGCCAGCAGTCAGGGTTTAGGGACTGAAGCTTTCTTT. The chain is built from TRBV7-9 and TRBJ1-1, with D possibly being TRBD1 (5 bases). Germline lookup yields CDR1 SEHNR and CDR2 FQNEAQ (reference sequence). Trimming removed 6 bases at V and 5 bases at J, with 13 bases between. The CDR3 length is 13 residues.